A single sample gave rise to the 29 T cell receptor beta chains below, sequenced in a study of cytotoxic CD8 clonotypes in ibrutinib-treated CLL. Here immunoSEQ multiplex PCR was the method, and the copy in TCRdb shows in-frame clones only, minus some. The data show 200,000 to 250,000 clones, about four fifths seen once. Material: PBMCs, obtained after 12 months of ibrutinib treatment. Receptor source: a human donor with chronic lymphocytic leukemia.

The chain carries TRBV19 and TRBJ2-7; 8 nucleotides line up with TRBD1. The J segment lost 3 bases and the V segment lost 4 bases, leaving 5 bases of the junction unmatched. The CDR3 is made up of 14 amino acids. Germline CDR1 is LNHDA and CDR2 is SQIVND (reference sequence). The CDR3 loop reads CASSRMTGDYEQYF. CDR3 sequence (DNA): TGTGCCAGTAGTAGAATGACAGGGGACTACGAGCAGTACTTC.

The genes are TRBV18 and TRBJ2-7, with 11 bases identical to TRBD2. Germline V gene sequence: CDR1 KGHSH, CDR2 LQKENI. The V gene end was trimmed by 1 base and the J gene end by 2 bases; junction bases not matched to a gene: 13. The CDR3 consists of 19 residues. The CDR3 reads CASSPRAPTSGGGTYEQYF. CDR3 bases: TGTGCCAGCTCACCACGGGCCCCAACTAGCGGGGGAGGAACCTACGAGCAGTACTTC.

V is TRBV4-1 and J is TRBJ2-1, with a possible D match to TRBD2 (6 bases). Germline-derived CDR1 and CDR2 are MGHRA and YSYEKL. Trimming removed 0 bases at V and 4 bases at J, with 16 bases between. This CDR3 contains 17 residues. CDR3: CASSQEGLSGGYNEQFF. CDR3 DNA: TGCGCCAGCAGCCAAGAGGGCTTAAGTGGGGGGTACAATGAGCAGTTCTTC.

The chain links TRBV6-6 to TRBJ2-7; TRBD1 might be the D (5 bases). The CDR3 runs 16 residues. With 0 bases removed from V and 3 bases from J, the gap between germline ends came to 15 bases. Germline loops: CDR1 MNHNY, CDR2 SVGAGI (reference sequence). The CDR3 DNA reads as TGTGCCAGCAGTTACTCGAAACAGGACATAAACTACGAGCAGTACTTC. This encodes CASSYSKQDINYEQYF.

The CDR3 here is CASSLEGGANEKLFF. The CDR3 coding sequence is TGTGCCAGCAGCTTAGAGGGGGGTGCGAATGAAAAACTGTTTTTT. The chain recombines TRBV7-3 with TRBJ1-4; tentative D call: TRBD1 (6 bases). Deletions cut 2 bases from V and 5 bases from J, with 12 bases between. Germline loops: CDR1 SGHTA, CDR2 FQGTGA. CDR3 length: 15 residues.

V gene TRBV9 combines with J gene TRBJ2-3, with D perhaps TRBD2 (6 bases). Trimming took off 3 bases at V and 14 bases at J, with 22 bases between the two ends. This CDR3 has 14 amino acids. Germline CDR1 SGDLS, CDR2 YYNGEE. CDR3 protein: CASSALESGPSLYF. DNA for the CDR3: TGTGCCAGCAGCGCCCTCGAGAGCGGGCCGTCCCTGTATTTT.

The genes are TRBV29-1 and TRBJ1-1; D call uncertain. In germline, CDR1 is SQVTM, CDR2 ANQGSEA. The CDR3 contains 13 residues. The V and J ends lost 5 bases and 0 bases respectively, with 10 bases between them. This chain's CDR3 is CSVSRVLNTEAFF. The CDR3 region has the DNA TGCAGCGTTTCCCGGGTCCTGAACACTGAAGCTTTCTTT.

Only one count was recorded for this clone. The V call is TRBV28, the J call TRBJ2-7; D is uncertain. Germline lookup yields CDR1 MDHEN and CDR2 SYDVKM. The CDR3 has 13 amino acids. Trimming took 7 bases from V and 3 from J, leaving 13 bases between them. The CDR3 DNA follows: TGTGCCAGCACTGATCCCAGCTACTACGAGCAGTACTTC. Protein product: CASTDPSYYEQYF.

The chain combines TRBV25-1 with TRBJ2-3; 10 bases fit TRBD1. Trimming took 7 bases from V and 3 from J; bases not matched to a gene: 10. In germline, CDR1 is MGHDK, CDR2 SYGVNS. The CDR3 extends over 16 amino acids. CDR3 amino acids: CASTIPRGQGTDTQYF. DNA of the CDR3: TGTGCCAGCACTATCCCCAGGGGACAGGGGACAGATACGCAGTATTTT.

This rearrangement joins TRBV5-1 to TRBJ2-1; D is unresolved. The V end was cut by 0 bases, the J end by 0 bases, with 13 bases between. CDR1 SGHRS and CDR2 YFSETQ come from the germline V gene. The CDR3 is 17 residues long. CDR3 sequence (DNA): TGCGCCAGCAGCTTGGGGCCGACTCTGAGCTCCTACAATGAGCAGTTCTTC. As protein: CASSLGPTLSSYNEQFF.

The chain recombines TRBV29-1 with TRBJ1-1; D is ambiguous. This CDR3 spans 12 amino acids. Germline CDR1 is SQVTM and CDR2 is ANQGSEA. Trimming took 7 bases from V and 6 from J, leaving 15 bases between them. CDR3 in amino acids: CSARASKAEAFF. Written as DNA, the CDR3 is TGCAGCGCCCGGGCCTCGAAGGCTGAAGCTTTCTTT.

This chain joins TRBV4-1 and TRBJ1-1, with D perhaps TRBD1 (5 bases). Germline V gene sequence: CDR1 MGHRA, CDR2 YSYEKL. Trimming removed 4 bases from V and 4 bases from J, with 16 bases in between. The CDR3 runs to 15 residues. As DNA, the CDR3 is TGCGCCAGCAGCCCCCATAGGGGCCTTAGCACTGAAGCTTTCTTT. Translation: CASSPHRGLSTEAFF.

The chain has TRBV11-3 and TRBJ2-7, with a tentative D call TRBD2 (7 bases). There are 14 residues in the CDR3. CDR1 and CDR2 (germline): SGHNT, YENEEA. V was trimmed by 4 bases and J by 6 bases, leaving 16 bases between them. CDR3 nucleotide sequence: TGTGCCAGCAGCTCGTCGTCGGGGGGCGGCGAGCAGTACTTC. It codes for CASSSSSGGGEQYF.

The genes are TRBV6-5 and TRBJ2-5; TRBD1 aligns across 7 bases. With V trimmed by 5 bases and J by 2 bases, 8 bases remained unmatched. This CDR3 comprises 15 residues. In germline, CDR1 is MNHEY, CDR2 SVGAGI. The CDR3, as DNA: TGTGCCAGCAGTCCCCAGACAGGGCCTCAAGAGACCCAGTACTTC. It codes for CASSPQTGPQETQYF.

The gene calls are TRBV21-1 and TRBJ1-2; TRBD1 is the table's D call and was not checked against the DNA. TRBV21-1 is flagged as a pseudogene. The CDR3 covers 13 residues. CDR3 loop: CASREDRNYGYTF. The CDR3 DNA sequence: TGTGCCAGCAGGGAAGACAGAAACTATGGCTACACCTTC.

The chain has TRBV29-1 and TRBJ2-1, with D maybe TRBD1 (6 bases). Germline V gene sequence: CDR1 SQVTM, CDR2 ANQGSEA. CDR3 size: 13 residues. The V and J ends lost 7 bases and 7 bases respectively, with 17 bases between them. The CDR3 nucleotides are TGCAGCGCCGACAGGATGGGGCCTAATGAGCAGTTCTTC. It is translated as CSADRMGPNEQFF.

The V call is TRBV10-3, the J call TRBJ1-5; D unresolved. CDR3 length equals 16 residues. V gave up 4 bases and J gave up 1 base, with 14 bases separating them. CDR1 ENHRY and CDR2 SYGVKD come from the germline V gene. CDR3 DNA sequence: TGTGCCATCAGTGCCGAGGACGGGGTAAGCAATCAGCCCCAGCATTTT. Protein sequence: CAISAEDGVSNQPQHF.

This chain uses TRBV2 with TRBJ2-1; no firm D call. The germline CDR1 and CDR2 sequences are SNHLY and FYNNEI. V was clipped by 4 bases and J by 7 bases, with 11 bases between them. This CDR3 has 13 residues. Written as DNA, the CDR3 is TGTGCCAGCAGTGGGGTGGGTTCAAATGAGCAGTTCTTC. Its translation: CASSGVGSNEQFF.

The chain joins TRBV7-9 to TRBJ1-1; no reliable D call. Trimming took off 4 bases at V and 0 bases at J, with 9 bases between the two ends. Germline CDR1 reads SEHNR; CDR2 reads FQNEAQ (reference sequence). The CDR3 contains 14 residues. The CDR3 loop reads CASSSLGMNTEAFF. In DNA form, the CDR3 reads TGTGCCAGCAGCTCCCTAGGCATGAACACTGAAGCTTTCTTT.

The rearrangement links TRBV18 to TRBJ2-7; the match to TRBD1 covers 10 bases. The CDR3 is 15 amino acids. The V gene's germline CDR1 is KGHSH and CDR2 LQKENI. V lost 0 bases, J lost 3 bases, and 2 bases stayed unmatched. The CDR3 DNA reads as TGTGCCAGCTCACCACCGGGACAGGGGATCTACGAGCAGTACTTC. Translation gives CASSPPGQGIYEQYF.

The CDR3 sequence is CASSLGGRGEAFF. CDR3 in DNA: TGCGCCAGCAGCTTGGGAGGGAGAGGGGAAGCTTTCTTT. The rearrangement links TRBV5-1 to TRBJ1-1; D remains ambiguous. Germline V lookup: CDR1 SGHRS, CDR2 YFSETQ. The CDR3 runs 13 residues. V was cut by 0 bases and J by 8 bases, with 11 bases left in between.

The genes are TRBV4-1 and TRBJ2-7; 8 bases are a match to TRBD1. This CDR3 comprises 16 residues. CDR1 is MGHRA, CDR2 YSYEKL, per germline. The V segment lost 2 bases and the J segment 3 bases; nucleotides outside the gene matches: 9. CDR3 region: CASSQYLGQGDYEQYF. The CDR3 region has the DNA TGCGCCAGCAGCCAATACTTAGGACAGGGCGACTACGAGCAGTACTTC.

This clone appeared a few times. This chain's CDR3 is CASRRGPTNEKLFF. In DNA, the CDR3 is TGTGCCAGTAGGAGAGGTCCAACTAATGAAAAACTGTTTTTT. The chain recombines TRBV19 with TRBJ1-4, with D hard to call. CDR1 is LNHDA and CDR2 is SQIVND in the germline V gene (reference sequence). This CDR3 is built from 14 residues. Trimming cost V 6 bases and J 0 bases, with 8 bases left between them. Drawing the rest from reference TRBV19 and TRBJ1-4, the complete variable domain is DGGITQSPKYLFRKEGQNVTLSCEQNLNHDAMYWYRQDPGQGLRLIYYSQIVNDFQKGDIAEGYSVSREKKESFPLTVTSAQKNPTAFYLCASRRGPTNEKLFFGSGTQLSVL.

The rearrangement uses TRBV5-1 and TRBJ2-6, with a possible D match to TRBD1 (5 bases). Trimming took off 3 bases at V and 0 bases at J, with 10 bases between the two ends. This CDR3 is 16 amino acids long. Germline V gives CDR1 SGHRS, CDR2 YFSETQ. The CDR3 DNA sequence: TGCGCCAGCAGCTCCAGGGCCGGCTCTGGGGCCAACGTCCTGACTTTC. It specifies CASSSRAGSGANVLTF.

V usage is TRBV18 and J usage is TRBJ2-7; D may be TRBD1 or TRBD2 (5 bases each). Per the germline V gene, CDR1 is KGHSH and CDR2 is LQKENI. The ends were cut back, 3 bases at V and 4 bases at J, with 22 bases in the middle. This CDR3 comprises 17 residues. CDR3 loop: CASSPGLIQGAGYEQYF. The CDR3 nucleotides are TGTGCCAGCTCACCGGGTTTGATTCAGGGAGCCGGTTACGAGCAGTACTTC.

The chain recombines TRBV18 with TRBJ2-7, with D unclear. This CDR3 comprises 13 residues. The germline V and J ends were trimmed by 2 bases and 2 bases, with 7 bases remaining between them. Germline CDR1 and CDR2: KGHSH and LQKENI. The CDR3 DNA sequence: TGTGCCAGCTCACCAACAGAAACCTACGAGCAGTACTTC. Translated: CASSPTETYEQYF.

V usage is TRBV29-1 and J usage is TRBJ2-7, with 7 bases fitting TRBD2. Germline V CDR1 and CDR2: SQVTM, ANQGSEA. This CDR3 has 11 residues. The CDR3 DNA reads TGCATCACGGGGGGTAGCAACGAGCAGTACTTC. Translated, it gives CITGGSNEQYF.

This clone was picked up a small number of times. The chain links TRBV18 to TRBJ2-7; 12 bases line up with TRBD2. Germline V gives CDR1 KGHSH, CDR2 LQKENI. The V and J ends lost 1 base and 3 bases, in that order; junction bases with no gene match: 4. CDR3 length: 16 amino acids. As DNA, the CDR3 is TGTGCCAGCTCACCACGGCCTAGCGGGGGGGGCTACGAGCAGTACTTC. Protein: CASSPRPSGGGYEQYF.

CDR3 sequence: CASSDPTGDAGELFF. For the CDR3, the DNA is TGTGCCAGCAGTGACCCCACAGGGGATGCCGGGGAGCTGTTTTTT. J is TRBJ2-2 and V is TRBV6-4, with 7 bases fitting TRBD1. CDR1 MRHNA and CDR2 SNTAGT come from the germline V gene. V was clipped by 2 bases and J by 6 bases; unmatched bases: 6. This CDR3 comprises 15 residues.